The 15 T cell receptor beta chains listed next were all sequenced from one sample in a study of T cells in Graves' hyperthyroidism and ophthalmopathy (dated by TCRdb to about 2019). Library creation used multiplex PCR. TCRdb lists the instrument as Illumina HiSeq 2000. TCR beta CDR3 regions were amplified from RNA transcripts. For the first round of RT-PCR on the TCR CDR3, the HTBI primer set was used together with the Qiagen OneStep RT-PCR kit. The public reads were run again by TCRdb, first through fastp at Q25 and then through MiXCR, and only productive beta chains were kept. Rows are unified per CDR3 protein, each entry keeping the most common DNA and genes. Across this sample there are fewer than 350,000 distinct CDR3 sequences, with roughly 13% seen only once. The top ten constitute approximately 8.6% of the sample. The sequencing input was blood. The receptors were gathered from a woman younger than 45 with Graves' hyperthyroidism that later progressed to Graves' ophthalmopathy.

Many counts were recorded for this clonotype. The V and J genes are TRBV7-8 and TRBJ2-5, with a possible D match to TRBD2 (6 bases). In germline, CDR1 is SGHVS, CDR2 FQNEAQ. The V end was cut by 5 bases, the J end by 4 bases, with 14 bases between. The CDR3 contains 14 residues. The CDR3 reads CASSIMGGPETQYF. The CDR3, as DNA: TGTGCCAGCAGCATTATGGGAGGTCCAGAGACCCAGTACTTC.

This clonotype was seen many times. The CDR3 DNA reads as TGTGCCAGCAGTTACTCGTCTAGCGGGAGGCCAACAGATACGCAGTATTTT. Its translation: CASSYSSSGRPTDTQYF. V gene TRBV6-2 or TRBV6-3 combines with J gene TRBJ2-3; the match to TRBD2 covers 11 bases. CDR1 MNHEY and CDR2 SVGEGT come from the germline V gene. The CDR3 spans 17 residues. After removal of 0 bases from V and 3 bases from J, the junction contained 5 bases not matched to a gene.

This clonotype was recorded many times. This chain joins TRBV6-2 or TRBV6-3 and TRBJ2-5; D perhaps matches TRBD2 (6 bases). V lost 0 bases to trimming and J lost 1 base, with 15 bases between them. CDR3 length: 17 residues. Germline V lookup: CDR1 MNHEY, CDR2 SVGEGT. CDR3 nucleotides: TGTGCCAGCAGTTACTCCGAAGCGGGCGAAATCCAAGAGACCCAGTACTTC. This translates into CASSYSEAGEIQETQYF.

This clonotype occurred many times. Here the CDR3 reads CSARVLGLITDTQYF. For the CDR3, the DNA is TGCAGTGCTAGAGTTTTGGGACTTATCACAGATACGCAGTATTTT. The chain is built from TRBV20-1 and TRBJ2-3; a possible D gene is TRBD2 (6 bases). Per germline, CDR1 DFQATT and CDR2 SNEGSKA (reference sequence). The CDR3 extends over 15 amino acids. Trimming took 1 base from V and 2 from J, leaving 13 bases between them.

Many counts were recorded for this clonotype. J is TRBJ1-1 and V is TRBV9, with a tentative D call TRBD1 (5 bases). V was pared by 3 bases and J by 4 bases, with 13 bases between. Germline V gene sequence: CDR1 SGDLS, CDR2 YYNGEE. This CDR3 is 14 amino acids long. In nucleotides, the CDR3 is TGTGCCAGCAGCGAGGGGCCAGCTGGCACTGAAGCTTTCTTT. Amino acids: CASSEGPAGTEAFF.

This clonotype was seen only a few times. V and J are TRBV5-4 and TRBJ2-1, with D possibly TRBD1 on 7 matching bases. The CDR3 is 16 amino acids. Trimming left V 0 bases short and J 4 bases short, with 14 bases between. The germline V gene has CDR1 SGHNT and CDR2 YYREEE (reference sequence). The CDR3 DNA reads as TGTGCCAGCAGCTTGGCTAAGGGGGCGGGATACAATGAGCAGTTCTTC. Protein sequence: CASSLAKGAGYNEQFF. Full variable domain (outside the CDR3, taken from reference TRBV5-4 and TRBJ2-1): ETGVTQSPTHLIKTRGQQVTLRCSSQSGHNTVSWYQQALGQGPQFIFQYYREEENGRGNFPPRFSGLQFPNYSSELNVNALELDDSALYLCASSLAKGAGYNEQFFGPGTRLTVL.

In its sample, this clonotype was seen many times. The chain employs TRBV7-2 and TRBJ1-2, with D unresolved. The CDR3 runs to 13 residues. V was cut by 4 bases and J by 4 bases, with 10 bases left in between. Per the germline V gene, CDR1 is SGHTA and CDR2 is FQGNSA. Here the CDR3 reads CASSSDLIYGYTF. The DNA of the CDR3 is TGTGCCAGCAGCTCGGACTTAATCTATGGCTACACCTTC.

In its sample, this clonotype was seen many times. The CDR3 here is CASRPLTGESPLHF. The CDR3 nucleotides are TGTGCCAGCCGCCCACTGACAGGGGAATCACCCCTCCACTTT. The chain joins TRBV5-6 to TRBJ1-6; 8 positions agree with TRBD1. V gave up 7 bases and J gave up 10 bases; unmatched junction bases: 10. This CDR3 contains 14 residues. CDR1 and CDR2 (germline): SGHDT, YYEEEE.

With respect to this clonotype: A much larger clone lies a single base off, so this may be a read error. The rearrangement uses TRBV6-1 and TRBJ1-1; D unresolved. The CDR3 has 12 amino acids. CDR1 is MNHNS and CDR2 is SASEGT in the germline V gene. The CDR3 loop is CASSPEGTEALF. The CDR3 DNA sequence: TGTGCCAGCAGTCCAGAGGGCACTGAAGCTCTCTTT.

The J gene is TRBJ1-2, the V gene TRBV19; D unresolved. The CDR3 runs to 13 residues. From germline, CDR1 is LNHDA and CDR2 SQIVND (reference sequence). Between the trimmed V and J ends, which lost 6 bases and 3 bases, there was a span of 11 bases. In nucleotides, the CDR3 is TGTGCCAGTAGGATCGCAAACCACTATGGCTACACCTTC. It specifies CASRIANHYGYTF.

This clonotype came up a few times. The chain joins TRBV20-1 to TRBJ2-5, with 8 bases that match TRBD2. The length of the CDR3 is 13 residues. Germline loops: CDR1 DFQATT, CDR2 SNEGSKA (reference sequence). V was pared by 6 bases and J by 5 bases, with 8 bases of the junction left unmatched. CDR3 sequence (DNA): TGCAGTGCCAAAGGACTAGCTGGGGAGACCCAGTACTTC. Protein product: CSAKGLAGETQYF.

This clonotype was counted many times. The rearrangement uses TRBV3-1 and TRBJ2-4; 11 positions match TRBD1. The V segment lost 4 bases and the J segment 4 bases; nucleotides outside the gene matches: 6. This CDR3 is 16 amino acids long. CDR1 and CDR2 from the germline V gene are LGHDT and YNNKEL (reference sequence). The CDR3 DNA reads TGTGCCAGCAGCCCCGGGACAGGGGGTACAAAAAACATTCAGTACTTC. Encoded protein: CASSPGTGGTKNIQYF.

The chain joins TRBV29-1 to TRBJ2-2; D is ambiguous. With 1 base removed from V and 4 bases from J, the gap between germline ends came to 7 bases. CDR1 and CDR2 from the germline V gene are SQVTM and ANQGSEA. CDR3 length: 13 residues. DNA for the CDR3: TGCAGCGTTGAAGGGCCGGGCACCGGGGAGCTGTTTTTT. Translation gives CSVEGPGTGELFF.

In its sample, this clonotype was seen many times. J is TRBJ2-7 and V is TRBV15; D is perhaps TRBD1 (5 bases). Trimming left V 4 bases short and J 3 bases short, with 13 bases between. CDR1 is LNHNV and CDR2 is YYDKDF in the germline V gene (reference sequence). This CDR3 has 14 residues. The CDR3 region has the DNA TGTGCCACCAGCATGGAGACAGTGAACTACGAGCAGTACTTC. It yields the protein CATSMETVNYEQYF.

Ten or more counts support this clonotype. V gene TRBV6-2 or TRBV6-3 combines with J gene TRBJ1-5; TRBD1 is a possible D gene (5 bases). Germline V gene lookup returns CDR1 MNHEY and CDR2 SVGEGT. CDR3 length equals 16 residues. Trimming removed 2 bases at V and 1 base at J, with 12 bases between. The chain's CDR3 is CASSYERGTSNQPQHF. The CDR3 DNA sequence: TGTGCCAGCAGTTACGAGAGGGGAACCAGCAATCAGCCCCAGCATTTT.